This T cell receptor beta chain came from a study of blood T cell repertoires in COVID-19. TCRdb's copy holds only in-frame clones and misses some; the assay was immunoSEQ multiplex PCR. The sample includes over 45,000 clones, roughly 82% of them seen just once. The sequencing input was peripheral blood. This TCR was sampled from a man in his forties or fifties with acute or convalescent COVID-19.

This CDR3 reads CASSQAPSGGPYNEQFF. The CDR3 region has the DNA TGCGCCAGCAGCCAAGCACCGAGCGGGGGGCCCTACAATGAGCAGTTCTTC. V usage is TRBV4-1 and J usage is TRBJ2-1, with 9 bases that match TRBD2. CDR3 length: 17 residues. The V segment lost 1 base and the J segment 2 bases; nucleotides outside the gene matches: 6. Per the germline V gene, CDR1 is MGHRA and CDR2 is YSYEKL.